This TCR beta chain is drawn from a study of post-analysis software for immune sequencing data. Study-level background: Patients had relapsing-remitting, secondary progressive or progressive-relapsing multiple sclerosis; some lacked subtype.

Looked up from germline, CDR1 is KGHSH and CDR2 is LQKENI. The CDR3 totals 12 residues. Trimming shortened V by 8 bases and J by 0 bases, and 8 bases separated the two germline ends. Each TCR beta cDNA library carried unique molecular identifiers. Approximately 550,000 cDNA molecules came from around 1 to 9.1 million T cells. TCRdb itself ran the PCR reads through MiXCR, one entry per CDR3 protein. The repertoire holds more than 350,000 distinct CDR3 sequences, with about 39% as singletons. The study, taken as a whole, reports: Compared with controls, patients had more of 4 or 5 TRBV segments, including TRBV5-6, TRBV5-1 and TRBV20-1. Batch-mates among the samples co-clustered strongly by F measure. Significantly decreased normalized Chao1 diversity was recorded for multiple sclerosis patients relative to controls.

In its sample, this clonotype was seen a few times. Its antigen is unknown. Sequenced material: blood. This clonotype was sampled from a girl aged 2-9 years with multiple sclerosis. The chain is built from TRBV18 and TRBJ2-7; D might be TRBD2 (6 bases). In nucleotides, the CDR3 is TGTGCCAGCCGGGGGTACTCCTACGAGCAGTACTTC. Protein: CASRGYSYEQYF. Supplemented by reference TRBV18 and TRBJ2-7, the full variable domain reads NAGVMQNPRHLVRRRGQEARLRCSPMKGHSHVYWYRQLPEEGLKFMVYLQKENIIDESGMPKERFSAEFPKEGPSILRIQQVVRGDSAAYFCASRGYSYEQYFGPGTRLTVT.